This TCR beta chain was identified during a study of T cells in Graves' hyperthyroidism and ophthalmopathy. Points from the study as a whole: Blood also carried most thyroid clonotypes expanded above 0.001.

The CDR3 has 16 residues. The germline V gene has CDR1 KGHDR and CDR2 SFDVKD. The V and J ends lost 5 bases and 3 bases, in that order; junction bases with no gene match: 4. In its sample, this clonotype was seen many times. Its specificity is not known. Amplification yielded TCR beta CDR3 regions, with RNA transcripts as the source. The HTBI primer set served for first-round RT-PCR of the TCR CDR3. In TCRdb, the multiplex PCR reads were re-called with MiXCR into one record per CDR3 protein. Of about 59,000 distinct CDR3 sequences listed, roughly 50% are singletons. The gene calls are TRBV24-1 and TRBJ1-4, with 11 nucleotides matching TRBD1. The sequenced sample was blood. The TCR was taken from a woman in her sixties with Graves' ophthalmopathy. CDR3 in amino acids: CATSGGTGGPNEKLFF. In DNA form, the CDR3 reads TGTGCCACCAGTGGCGGGACAGGGGGGCCTAATGAAAAACTGTTTTTT.